Listed here are 25 T cell receptor beta chains from one sample, sequenced in a study of blood T cell repertoires in COVID-19. The repertoire was sequenced with immunoSEQ multiplex PCR; TCRdb's copy has only in-frame clones and lacks some. Of about 190,000 clones in the sample, roughly 89% are singletons; the top ten hold around 3.1%. The source material was PBMCs or T cells enriched from blood (not recorded which). The receptor set was obtained from a woman aged 25 to 39 who had been exposed to COVID-19.

The chain is built from TRBV11-2 and TRBJ1-1, with D maybe TRBD1 (5 bases). V was shortened by 6 bases and J by 1 base, with 15 bases between the two germline ends. Per germline, CDR1 SGHAT and CDR2 FQNNGV. CDR3 length equals 15 residues. The CDR3 sequence: CASSRLGGTNTEAFF. CDR3 sequence (DNA): TGTGCCAGCAGTCGACTAGGAGGGACGAACACTGAAGCTTTCTTT.

The genes are TRBV13 and TRBJ2-3; 12 positions match TRBD2. The V gene's germline CDR1 is PRHDT and CDR2 FYEKMQ (reference sequence). CDR3 length: 16 amino acids. The V and J ends lost 5 bases and 5 bases, in that order; junction bases with no gene match: 8. For the CDR3, the DNA is TGTGCCAGCAGCCACGGGACTAGCGGGCGAGGAGATACGCAGTATTTT. Protein: CASSHGTSGRGDTQYF.

The chain carries TRBV6-2 or TRBV6-3 and TRBJ2-7; 7 nucleotides match TRBD1. This CDR3 comprises 15 residues. CDR1 and CDR2 from the germline V gene are MNHEY and SVGEGT. The ends lost 5 bases at V and 2 bases at J; junction bases unmatched: 9. CDR3 in DNA: TGTGCCAGCAGTACAGACAGGGACATACCCTACGAGCAGTACTTC. This translates into CASSTDRDIPYEQYF.

The chain carries TRBV19 and TRBJ1-6; 8 bases fit TRBD1. Germline V gene data show CDR1 as LNHDA and CDR2 as SQIVND (reference sequence). The CDR3 has 17 residues. J lost 8 bases, V lost 6 bases, and 15 bases had no gene match. The CDR3 DNA sequence: TGTGCCAGTAGGGGACAGGCGCCGCGACGTCGGGATTCACCCCTCCACTTT. Translation gives CASRGQAPRRRDSPLHF.

CDR3 residues: CASSLDPGMYTIYF. The CDR3 bases are TGTGCCAGCTCACTGGACCCGGGGATGTACACCATATATTTT. The V call is TRBV18, the J call TRBJ1-3; D is unclear. The CDR3 has 14 amino acids. Germline-derived CDR1 and CDR2 are KGHSH and LQKENI. With 4 bases removed from V and 8 bases from J, the gap between germline ends came to 15 bases. Full variable domain (remainder filled in from reference TRBV18 and TRBJ1-3): NAGVMQNPRHLVRRRGQEARLRCSPMKGHSHVYWYRQLPEEGLKFMVYLQKENIIDESGMPKERFSAEFPKEGPSILRIQQVVRGDSAAYFCASSLDPGMYTIYFGEGSWLTVV.

This clone was seen only once. The chain has TRBV6-6 and TRBJ1-5, with D possibly matching TRBD1 (6 bases). Trimming left V 6 bases short and J 0 bases short, with 12 bases between. The length of the CDR3 is 15 residues. Germline values: CDR1 MNHNY, CDR2 SVGAGI (reference sequence). CDR3 in DNA: TGTGCCAGCAGGGAACAGGGTAATAGCAATCAGCCCCAGCATTTT. This translates into CASREQGNSNQPQHF.

The chain couples TRBV11-2 to TRBJ1-2; D perhaps matches TRBD1 (6 bases). The V gene's germline CDR1 is SGHAT and CDR2 FQNNGV. CDR3 size: 14 residues. V was clipped by 6 bases and J by 9 bases, with 20 bases between them. This chain's CDR3 is CASSSTGHLVSYTF. The CDR3 DNA reads TGTGCCAGCAGTTCTACAGGGCACCTAGTGAGCTACACCTTC.

The chain combines TRBV2 with TRBJ2-1, with a weak D call TRBD2 (6 bases). CDR3 size: 10 residues. Between the trimmed V and J ends, which lost 7 bases and 15 bases, there was a span of 13 bases. Germline values: CDR1 SNHLY, CDR2 FYNNEI. The CDR3 sequence: CASTLASPFF. In DNA, the CDR3 is TGTGCCAGCACACTAGCTTCGCCGTTCTTC.

About this clone itself: A junction end diverges from the germline sequence, so it may reflect a read error. This sequence joins TRBV30 and TRBJ1-5, with D possibly TRBD1 on 5 matching bases. This CDR3 is built from 14 residues. Germline values: CDR1 GTSNPN, CDR2 SVGIG (reference sequence). CDR3 amino acids: CAWNGGQPDLEINF. Written as DNA, the CDR3 is TGTGCCTGGAACGGGGGTCAGCCTGACCTTGAAATTAATTTT.

The chain has TRBV6-5 and TRBJ2-7, with 7 bases that match TRBD1. Germline lookup yields CDR1 MNHEY and CDR2 SVGAGI. The CDR3 contains 14 residues. V lost 0 bases to trimming and J lost 6 bases; unmatched junction nucleotides: 5. Here the CDR3 reads CASSYSVTGFEQYF. CDR3 DNA: TGTGCCAGCAGTTACTCCGTGACAGGGTTCGAGCAGTACTTC.

The chain employs TRBV19 and TRBJ2-2; 7 nucleotides agree with TRBD1. V lost 0 bases, J lost 6 bases, and 16 bases stayed unmatched. The germline V gene has CDR1 LNHDA and CDR2 SQIVND (reference sequence). This CDR3 contains 19 residues. Here the CDR3 reads CASSIDRRRQGGFAGELFF. Written as DNA, the CDR3 is TGTGCCAGTAGTATAGATCGAAGGCGACAGGGCGGTTTTGCCGGGGAGCTGTTTTTT.

The V gene is TRBV18, the J gene TRBJ1-2; 7 nucleotides match TRBD1. V lost 5 bases, J lost 5 bases, and 5 bases stayed unmatched. Germline V gene data show CDR1 as KGHSH and CDR2 as LQKENI. The CDR3 is 13 amino acids. The CDR3 DNA follows: TGTGCCAGCTCAGCCGGGACAGCTTATGGCTACACCTTC. As protein: CASSAGTAYGYTF.

The V call is TRBV9, the J call TRBJ2-2; tentatively, D is TRBD1 (6 bases). Trimming shortened V by 0 bases and J by 1 base, and 13 bases separated the two germline ends. The germline V gene encodes CDR1 SGDLS and CDR2 YYNGEE. This CDR3 region has 17 residues. The CDR3 sequence is CASSVATTGLNTGELFF. DNA of the CDR3: TGTGCCAGCAGCGTAGCTACGACAGGATTGAACACCGGGGAGCTGTTTTTT.

This clone was observed a single time. The gene calls are TRBV4-1 and TRBJ1-1, with D unresolved. CDR1 and CDR2 from the germline V gene are MGHRA and YSYEKL. Trimming pared 4 bases from V and 4 bases from J, leaving 13 bases between. The CDR3 spans 14 residues. CDR3 residues: CASSPMSRATEAFF. For the CDR3, the DNA is TGCGCCAGCAGCCCCATGTCCCGCGCCACTGAAGCTTTCTTT.

This chain joins TRBV19 and TRBJ2-1, with TRBD1 matching over 7 bases. Germline values: CDR1 LNHDA, CDR2 SQIVND (reference sequence). Unmatched junction bases numbered 11, after V lost 3 bases and J lost 6 bases. This CDR3 is 16 amino acids long. CDR3 sequence: CASSINAGGMGNEQFF. The CDR3 DNA sequence: TGTGCCAGTAGTATTAATGCAGGGGGTATGGGCAATGAGCAGTTCTTC.

This clone was detected only a few times. The rearrangement joins TRBV6-5 to TRBJ1-2; 7 bases line up with TRBD1. The V and J ends lost 10 bases and 8 bases, in that order; junction bases with no gene match: 19. Germline V gene lookup returns CDR1 MNHEY and CDR2 SVGAGI. CDR3 length equals 15 residues. The CDR3: CATIRLRQGGGGYTF. CDR3 nucleotides: TGTGCCACTATTCGGCTAAGACAGGGAGGAGGAGGCTACACCTTC.

This chain connects TRBV10-1 to TRBJ1-4; no definite D call. The CDR3 contains 14 residues. CDR1 WNHNN and CDR2 SYGVQD come from the germline V gene (reference sequence). V was pared by 5 bases and J by 0 bases, with 7 bases between. The CDR3 reads CASSTSPTNEKLFF. DNA for the CDR3: TGCGCCAGCAGTACCAGTCCAACTAATGAAAAACTGTTTTTT.

This clone occurred a few times. The chain links TRBV29-1 to TRBJ2-7, with a possible D match to TRBD1 (6 bases). Germline V gene lookup returns CDR1 SQVTM and CDR2 ANQGSEA. V was shortened by 7 bases and J by 3 bases, with 10 bases between the two germline ends. This CDR3 has 11 residues. The CDR3 is CSAQQGYEQYF. For the CDR3, the DNA is TGCAGCGCCCAACAGGGCTACGAGCAGTACTTC.

DNA of the CDR3: TGTGCCAGCAGTAGGGGACAGGCCGAGAGCTCCTATAATTCACCCCTCCACTTT. Translating gives CASSRGQAESSYNSPLHF. V usage is TRBV2 and J usage is TRBJ1-6; 8 nucleotides agree with TRBD1. Germline CDR1 is SNHLY and CDR2 is FYNNEI. The CDR3 extends over 18 amino acids. Losses at the gene ends were 5 bases for V and 0 bases for J; bases not matched to a gene: 9.

V gene TRBV19 combines with J gene TRBJ1-1, with D perhaps matching TRBD1 (6 bases). The CDR3 sequence is 13 residues long. Between the trimmed V and J ends, which lost 3 bases and 1 base, there was a span of 6 bases. Germline V gene lookup returns CDR1 LNHDA and CDR2 SQIVND (reference sequence). The CDR3 spells CASSMTGNTEAFF. In DNA, the CDR3 is TGTGCCAGTAGTATGACAGGGAACACTGAAGCTTTCTTT.

The rearrangement uses TRBV7-6 and TRBJ2-1, with 10 positions matching TRBD2. Germline CDR1 and CDR2: SGHVS and FNYEAQ. V lost 5 bases and J lost 7; bases outside the gene matches: 8. This CDR3 is built from 15 residues. The CDR3 DNA reads TGTGCCAGCAGCATTAGCGGGGGGAATTCAAATGAGCAGTTCTTC. It translates to CASSISGGNSNEQFF.

This sequence joins TRBV11-1 and TRBJ2-1, with TRBD2 matching over 12 bases. From germline, CDR1 is SGHAT and CDR2 FQDESV (reference sequence). The V segment lost 11 bases and the J segment 8 bases; nucleotides outside the gene matches: 10. The CDR3 has 14 amino acids. In DNA form, the CDR3 reads TGTGCCTGGACTAGCGGGGCCTATGGCGATGAGCAGTTCTTC. Protein product: CAWTSGAYGDEQFF.

The rearrangement joins TRBV7-9 to TRBJ2-5; 8 bases are shared with TRBD2. The length of the CDR3 is 15 residues. Germline V gives CDR1 SEHNR, CDR2 FQNEAQ (reference sequence). Trimming took 4 bases from V and 3 from J; bases not matched to a gene: 7. In DNA form, the CDR3 reads TGTGCCAGCAGCTCCCCGACGGGGGGGGAAGAGACCCAGTACTTC. Protein: CASSSPTGGEETQYF.

This sequence joins TRBV4-1 and TRBJ2-3; D may be TRBD1 (7 bases). The CDR3 spans 15 residues. V lost 7 bases, J lost 6 bases, and 20 bases lay in between. CDR1 MGHRA and CDR2 YSYEKL come from the germline V gene. In nucleotides, the CDR3 is TGCGCCAGCATCCCAGGGGGGCCATTAGGCGATACGCAGTATTTT. Amino acid sequence: CASIPGGPLGDTQYF.

This clone was detected a few times. This chain connects TRBV7-3 to TRBJ2-3, with D possibly being TRBD2 (6 bases). V was pared by 4 bases and J by 3 bases, with 14 bases between. Germline values: CDR1 SGHTA, CDR2 FQGTGA. This CDR3 has 15 amino acids. The CDR3 coding sequence is TGTGCCAGCAGCTCAAGGGGACTCCGTACAGATACGCAGTATTTT. It is translated as CASSSRGLRTDTQYF.